Each of the 20 T cell receptor beta chains below was sequenced from the same sample in a study of glioma-infiltrating T cells. Amplification of TCR alpha and beta CDR3 regions from RNA used iRepertoire nested multiplex PCR. TCRdb processed the multiplex PCR reads anew with MiXCR; each CDR3 protein has one entry. The sample holds approximately 120,000 distinct CDR3 sequences, 25% seen once. The specimen was glioma tissue, nonneoplastic brain tissue, or PBMCs (not recorded which). Every receptor here comes from a human donor with low-grade glioma or glioblastoma, undergoing nonglioma brain surgery, or in good health (not recorded which).

This chain joins TRBV30 and TRBJ1-1; no clear D gene. The V gene's germline CDR1 is GTSNPN and CDR2 SVGIG (reference sequence). V gave up 3 bases and J gave up 0 bases, with 8 bases separating them. The CDR3 spans 13 residues. The CDR3 protein is CAWRWQLNTEAFF. In DNA form, the CDR3 reads TGTGCCTGGAGATGGCAGTTGAACACTGAAGCTTTCTTT.

This clonotype has more than one count but fewer than ten. Germline is not matched at one junction end, which may reflect a read error. J is TRBJ2-7 and V is TRBV6-2 or TRBV6-3; 8 nucleotides line up with TRBD1. The CDR3 runs to 11 residues. CDR1 MNHEY and CDR2 SVGEGT come from the germline V gene. The CDR3 DNA follows: TGTTCCAGTGCAGGGGGCCACGAGCAGTACTTC. It codes for CSSAGGHEQYF.

This clonotype occurred a few times. V usage is TRBV29-1 and J usage is TRBJ1-2, with D possibly being TRBD1 (6 bases). The germline CDR1 and CDR2 sequences are SQVTM and ANQGSEA. Deletions cut 3 bases from V and 8 bases from J, with 13 bases between. This CDR3 is built from 12 residues. CDR3 in DNA: TGCAGCGTTGAGCCGGGACAACAAGGCTACACCTTC. It specifies CSVEPGQQGYTF.

This clonotype was detected many times. The rearrangement links TRBV4-2 to TRBJ2-1; TRBD2 agrees at 8 bases. The CDR3 contains 15 residues. Per germline, CDR1 LGHNA and CDR2 YNFKEQ. Trimming at V came to 5 bases and at J to 2 bases, leaving 5 bases not matched to a gene. The CDR3 loop is CASSSGGGPYNEQFF. The CDR3 DNA sequence: TGTGCCAGCAGCTCCGGCGGGGGGCCCTACAATGAGCAGTTCTTC.

At least ten counts were recorded for this clonotype. This chain connects TRBV18 to TRBJ1-1; no clear D gene. The CDR3 runs to 16 residues. CDR1 and CDR2 (germline): KGHSH, LQKENI. Trimming cost V 0 bases and J 0 bases, with 11 bases left between them. The CDR3 spells CASSPPSQSLNTEAFF. The CDR3 nucleotides are TGTGCCAGCTCACCACCTTCGCAGAGCCTGAACACTGAAGCTTTCTTT.

This clonotype was detected ten times or more. The chain carries TRBV27 and TRBJ1-2; D perhaps matches TRBD1 (6 bases). CDR1 and CDR2 (germline): MNHEY, SMNVEV (reference sequence). This CDR3 is 14 amino acids long. The V and J ends lost 0 bases and 10 bases respectively, with 15 bases between them. CDR3 sequence reads: CASSLSGTGKYYTF. The CDR3 nucleotides are TGTGCCAGCAGTTTATCGGGAACAGGGAAGTACTACACCTTC.

This clonotype showed up many times. The V call is TRBV29-1, the J call TRBJ2-5; 9 bases are shared with TRBD2. Losses at the gene ends were 5 bases for V and 0 bases for J; bases not matched to a gene: 7. Germline V CDR1 and CDR2: SQVTM, ANQGSEA. This CDR3 has 15 amino acids. The CDR3 reads CSVHPSGGYQETQYF. CDR3 DNA: TGCAGCGTTCATCCGAGCGGGGGGTACCAAGAGACCCAGTACTTC.

This clonotype was detected many times. The V call is TRBV7-3, the J call TRBJ2-5; the D gene is possibly TRBD1 (6 bases). The CDR3 spans 15 residues. CDR1 and CDR2 from the germline V gene are SGHTA and FQGTGA. Trimming removed 4 bases from V and 0 bases from J, with 12 bases in between. The CDR3 DNA reads as TGTGCCAGCAGCTCTGACAGGATGGACCAAGAGACCCAGTACTTC. This gives the protein CASSSDRMDQETQYF.

The V call is TRBV25-1, the J call TRBJ1-1; 11 bases are a match to TRBD1. This CDR3 comprises 16 residues. Per the germline V gene, CDR1 is MGHDK and CDR2 is SYGVNS. Trimming took 4 bases from V and 5 from J; bases not matched to a gene: 9. The CDR3 is CASSALDRGPGTEAFF. For the CDR3, the DNA is TGTGCCAGCAGTGCCCTGGACAGGGGGCCGGGGACTGAAGCTTTCTTT.

This clonotype has a handful of counts. The chain joins TRBV12-3 or TRBV12-4 to TRBJ2-5; no reliable D call. Trimming took off 6 bases at V and 1 base at J, with 9 bases between the two ends. The CDR3 sequence is 13 residues long. CDR3 sequence reads: CASRPQLQETQYF. The CDR3 DNA follows: TGTGCCAGCAGGCCTCAGCTCCAAGAGACCCAGTACTTC.

This clonotype was recorded many times. The chain joins TRBV18 to TRBJ2-1, with D uncertain. The CDR3 consists of 13 residues. V was pared by 6 bases and J by 7 bases, with 13 bases between. The germline gives CDR1 KGHSH, CDR2 LQKENI. Written as DNA, the CDR3 is TGTGCCAGCTCCCCGCGGCGCAGGAATGAGCAGTTCTTC. The encoded protein is CASSPRRRNEQFF.

This chain connects TRBV5-1 to TRBJ2-3; D may be TRBD2 (7 bases). The ends were cut back, 7 bases at V and 4 bases at J, with 16 bases in the middle. The CDR3 consists of 14 residues. Germline CDR1 and CDR2: SGHRS and YFSETQ. CDR3 DNA sequence: TGCGCCAGCGCCGGAGGGGGGGTAGCAGATACGCAGTATTTT. Its protein product is CASAGGGVADTQYF.

Many counts were recorded for this clonotype. The chain links TRBV6-1 to TRBJ1-3; tentative D call: TRBD1 (5 bases). Trimming removed 8 bases from V and 4 bases from J, with 15 bases in between. This CDR3 is 14 amino acids long. Germline CDR1 reads MNHNS; CDR2 reads SASEGT. CDR3 coding DNA: TGTGCCAGCGATTGGGGGGGTCCGGGAAACACCATATATTTT. It encodes CASDWGGPGNTIYF.

Regarding this clonotype: The germline gene is not matched at one end of the junction; a read error may be the cause. This chain uses TRBV12-3 or TRBV12-4 with TRBJ2-7; 7 nucleotides agree with TRBD1. There are 15 residues in the CDR3. CDR3 sequence reads: CACSPNRGLAYEQYF. The CDR3 DNA reads as TGTGCCTGCAGTCCCAACAGGGGTCTAGCCTACGAGCAGTACTTC.

The genes are TRBV5-1 and TRBJ2-5; 9 bases match TRBD1. There are 15 residues in the CDR3. The V gene's germline CDR1 is SGHRS and CDR2 YFSETQ. Losses at the gene ends were 4 bases for V and 4 bases for J; bases not matched to a gene: 8. The CDR3 region has the DNA TGCGCCAGCAGCACCGGGACAGGGACAGTAGAGACCCAGTACTTC. Translation gives CASSTGTGTVETQYF.

This clonotype was seen just once. This chain joins TRBV19 and TRBJ2-5; D might be TRBD1 or TRBD2, each matching 5 bases. The CDR3 contains 15 residues. V gave up 5 bases and J gave up 6 bases, with 19 bases separating them. The germline gives CDR1 LNHDA, CDR2 SQIVND (reference sequence). The CDR3 reads CASSSYSGPGKTQYF. In DNA form, the CDR3 reads TGTGCCAGTAGTTCCTACAGCGGACCAGGGAAGACCCAGTACTTC.

This clonotype was seen many times. This chain uses TRBV7-2 with TRBJ2-7, with D unresolved. The CDR3 extends over 13 amino acids. V gave up 5 bases and J gave up 7 bases, with 15 bases separating them. Per the germline V gene, CDR1 is SGHTA and CDR2 is FQGNSA. CDR3 sequence (DNA): TGTGCCAGCAGCCTCGATACTCTTTGGGAGCAGTACTTC. Translation gives CASSLDTLWEQYF.

As regards this clonotype: This may arise from a read error, as a much more abundant clone is one base away. The V call is TRBV29-1, the J call TRBJ2-1; unclear D gene. The CDR3 spans 14 residues. CDR1 and CDR2 (germline): SQVTM, ANQGSEA. CDR3 sequence: CGVGRNSLHNEQFF. The CDR3 nucleotides read TGCGGCGTTGGTAGAAACAGCCTTCACAATGAGCAGTTCTTC.

This clonotype appeared many times. This chain connects TRBV20-1 to TRBJ2-7; no clear D. Per the germline V gene, CDR1 is DFQATT and CDR2 is SNEGSKA (reference sequence). The length of the CDR3 is 10 residues. With 6 bases removed from V and 3 bases from J, the gap between germline ends came to 6 bases. The CDR3 region is CSAVYYEQYF. The CDR3 region has the DNA TGCAGTGCAGTTTACTACGAGCAGTACTTC.

This clonotype was recorded at least ten times. The V call is TRBV20-1, the J call TRBJ2-5; tentatively, D is TRBD1 (6 bases). Trimming removed 4 bases at V and 3 bases at J, with 12 bases between. The CDR3 covers 13 residues. The germline CDR1 and CDR2 sequences are DFQATT and SNEGSKA (reference sequence). CDR3 coding DNA: TGCAGTGCTACCCGGGACACTGAAGAGACCCAGTACTTC. It is translated as CSATRDTEETQYF.